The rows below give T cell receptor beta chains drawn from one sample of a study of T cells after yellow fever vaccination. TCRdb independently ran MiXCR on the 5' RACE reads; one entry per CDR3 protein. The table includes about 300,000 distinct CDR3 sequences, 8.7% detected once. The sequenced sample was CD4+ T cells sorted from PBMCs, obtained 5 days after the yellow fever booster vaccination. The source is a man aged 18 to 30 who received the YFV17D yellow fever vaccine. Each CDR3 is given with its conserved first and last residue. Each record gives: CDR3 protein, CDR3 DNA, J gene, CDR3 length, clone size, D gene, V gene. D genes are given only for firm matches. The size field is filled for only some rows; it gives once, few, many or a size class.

CDR3aa: CASNVAGGGNQPQHF; CDR3nt: TGTGCCAGCAACGTTGCTGGGGGCGGCAATCAGCCCCAGCATTTT; j_gene: TRBJ1-5; len: 15; abundance: few; d_gene: NA; v_gene: TRBV12-3/TRBV12-4
CDR3aa: CPGRTADAFF; CDR3nt: TGTCCAGGGAGGACGGCCGATGCTTTCTTT; j_gene: TRBJ1-1; len: 10; abundance: NA; d_gene: NA; v_gene: TRBV24-1
CDR3aa: CASSLEGSHSNQPQHF; CDR3nt: TGTGCCAGCAGCTTGGAGGGGAGCCATAGCAATCAGCCCCAGCATTTT; j_gene: TRBJ1-5; len: 16; abundance: few; d_gene: NA; v_gene: TRBV5-5
CDR3aa: CASSRGGTARSPLHF; CDR3nt: TGTGCCAGCAGTAGGGGGGGTACGGCAAGATCACCCCTCCACTTT; j_gene: TRBJ1-6; len: 15; abundance: many; d_gene: NA; v_gene: TRBV6-1
CDR3aa: CASSRKEGQGDGYTF; CDR3nt: TGTGCCAGCAGCCGTAAGGAGGGACAAGGGGATGGCTACACCTTC; j_gene: TRBJ1-2; len: 15; abundance: NA; d_gene: NA; v_gene: TRBV7-9
CDR3aa: CASITGSNQPQHF; CDR3nt: TGTGCCAGCATCACGGGTAGCAATCAGCCCCAGCATTTT; j_gene: TRBJ1-5; len: 13; abundance: NA; d_gene: NA; v_gene: TRBV13
CDR3aa: CASSLGVLAGDNEQFF; CDR3nt: TGTGCCAGCAGCTTGGGCGTTCTAGCGGGGGACAATGAGCAGTTCTTC; j_gene: TRBJ2-1; len: 16; abundance: NA; d_gene: TRBD2; v_gene: TRBV5-4
CDR3aa: CASSLPRGDEAFF; CDR3nt: TGTGCCAGCAGCTTGCCACGGGGGGACGAAGCTTTCTTT; j_gene: TRBJ1-1; len: 13; abundance: few; d_gene: NA; v_gene: TRBV5-4
CDR3aa: CASSPRGTSANTQYF; CDR3nt: TGTGCCAGCAGTCCCCGAGGGACTAGCGCAAATACGCAGTATTTT; j_gene: TRBJ2-3; len: 15; abundance: NA; d_gene: TRBD2; v_gene: TRBV27
CDR3aa: CASSPLRGGARETQYF; CDR3nt: TGTGCCAGCTCACCCCTCCGCGGGGGGGCCCGAGAGACCCAGTACTTC; j_gene: TRBJ2-5; len: 16; abundance: NA; d_gene: TRBD2; v_gene: TRBV18
CDR3aa: CSASLLRNQPQHF; CDR3nt: TGCAGTGCTAGTTTGCTTCGCAATCAGCCCCAGCATTTT; j_gene: TRBJ1-5; len: 13; abundance: NA; d_gene: NA; v_gene: TRBV20-1
CDR3aa: CASSGQPGQGYNEQFF; CDR3nt: TGCGCCAGCAGCGGACAACCGGGACAGGGTTACAATGAGCAGTTCTTC; j_gene: TRBJ2-1; len: 16; abundance: many; d_gene: TRBD1; v_gene: TRBV5-1
CDR3aa: CAIKEAGVTQYF; CDR3nt: TGTGCCATCAAGGAGGCCGGGGTTACGCAGTATTTT; j_gene: TRBJ2-3; len: 12; abundance: NA; d_gene: NA; v_gene: TRBV10-3
CDR3aa: CASAPPGEQYF; CDR3nt: TGCGCCAGCGCCCCCCCTGGTGAGCAGTACTTC; j_gene: TRBJ2-7; len: 11; abundance: NA; d_gene: NA; v_gene: TRBV23-1
CDR3aa: CATSRDTQPQHF; CDR3nt: TGTGCCACCAGCAGAGACACACAGCCCCAGCATTTT; j_gene: TRBJ1-5; len: 12; abundance: few; d_gene: NA; v_gene: TRBV15
CDR3aa: CASRLGGWDIQYF; CDR3nt: TGTGCCAGCAGACTAGGAGGGTGGGACATTCAGTACTTC; j_gene: TRBJ2-4; len: 13; abundance: NA; d_gene: NA; v_gene: TRBV12-3/TRBV12-4
CDR3aa: CASTPPPGDEQFF; CDR3nt: TGTGCCAGCACCCCCCCACCTGGGGATGAGCAGTTCTTC; j_gene: TRBJ2-1; len: 13; abundance: few; d_gene: NA; v_gene: TRBV5-6
CDR3aa: CAISRGLYDQPYEQYF; CDR3nt: TGTGCCATCAGCAGGGGACTCTACGACCAGCCCTACGAGCAGTACTTC; j_gene: TRBJ2-7; len: 16; abundance: NA; d_gene: NA; v_gene: TRBV10-3
CDR3aa: CASSLGYPSYEQYF; CDR3nt: TGTGCCAGCAGCTTGGGCTACCCATCCTACGAGCAGTACTTC; j_gene: TRBJ2-7; len: 14; abundance: many; d_gene: NA; v_gene: TRBV5-5
CDR3aa: CASSEPGTRTDTQYF; CDR3nt: TGTGCCAGCAGTGAGCCCGGGACTAGGACAGATACGCAGTATTTT; j_gene: TRBJ2-3; len: 15; abundance: NA; d_gene: TRBD2; v_gene: TRBV25-1
CDR3aa: CAFQGAPGNTIYF; CDR3nt: TGCGCCTTCCAGGGGGCGCCTGGAAACACCATATATTTT; j_gene: TRBJ1-3; len: 13; abundance: NA; d_gene: TRBD1; v_gene: TRBV4-1
CDR3aa: CASPTGPNEQYF; CDR3nt: TGTGCCAGCCCCACAGGACCTAACGAGCAGTACTTC; j_gene: TRBJ2-7; len: 12; abundance: NA; d_gene: NA; v_gene: TRBV21-1
CDR3aa: CASSFFLSDTGELFF; CDR3nt: TGCGCCAGCAGCTTCTTCTTATCGGACACCGGGGAGCTGTTTTTT; j_gene: TRBJ2-2; len: 15; abundance: many; d_gene: NA; v_gene: TRBV5-1
CDR3aa: CASGPRSGANVLTF; CDR3nt: TGCGCCAGCGGCCCACGCTCTGGGGCCAACGTCCTGACTTTC; j_gene: TRBJ2-6; len: 14; abundance: few; d_gene: NA; v_gene: TRBV5-1
CDR3aa: CASSYSDRGNSPLHF; CDR3nt: TGTGCCAGCAGTTACTCGGACAGGGGAAATTCACCCCTCCACTTT; j_gene: TRBJ1-6; len: 15; abundance: NA; d_gene: TRBD1; v_gene: TRBV28
CDR3aa: CAIRTGDGKLFF; CDR3nt: TGTGCCATTCGGACAGGGGACGGAAAACTGTTTTTT; j_gene: TRBJ1-4; len: 12; abundance: few; d_gene: TRBD1; v_gene: TRBV10-3
CDR3aa: CASSPRTEYGYTF; CDR3nt: TGCGCCAGCAGTCCTCGGACTGAATATGGCTACACCTTC; j_gene: TRBJ1-2; len: 13; abundance: many; d_gene: NA; v_gene: TRBV4-1
CDR3aa: CASLPPGGPSYEQYF; CDR3nt: TGTGCCAGCCTACCCCCGGGGGGGCCCTCCTACGAGCAGTACTTC; j_gene: TRBJ2-7; len: 15; abundance: few; d_gene: TRBD2; v_gene: TRBV27
CDR3aa: CASSSGLAGRLDEQFF; CDR3nt: TGTGCCAGCAGCTCCGGACTAGCGGGGCGCTTGGATGAGCAGTTCTTC; j_gene: TRBJ2-1; len: 16; abundance: many; d_gene: TRBD2; v_gene: TRBV7-9
CDR3aa: CASTPLGGGHYEQFF; CDR3nt: TGTGCCAGCACCCCTTTGGGGGGGGGCCACTATGAGCAGTTCTTC; j_gene: TRBJ2-1; len: 15; abundance: NA; d_gene: NA; v_gene: TRBV12-3/TRBV12-4
CDR3aa: CASSEYRGSQETQYF; CDR3nt: TGTGCCAGCAGTGAGTACAGGGGATCGCAAGAGACCCAGTACTTC; j_gene: TRBJ2-5; len: 15; abundance: NA; d_gene: TRBD1; v_gene: TRBV25-1
CDR3aa: CASGSLGANVLTF; CDR3nt: TGCGCCAGCGGCTCTTTGGGGGCCAACGTCCTGACTTTC; j_gene: TRBJ2-6; len: 13; abundance: NA; d_gene: NA; v_gene: TRBV4-3
CDR3aa: CASSLFYSGTEAFF; CDR3nt: TGTGCCAGCAGCTTGTTTTATAGCGGGACTGAAGCTTTCTTT; j_gene: TRBJ1-1; len: 14; abundance: NA; d_gene: NA; v_gene: TRBV5-5
CDR3aa: CASSSRQGNGGELFF; CDR3nt: TGTGCCAGCAGCTCCCGACAGGGTAACGGCGGGGAGCTGTTTTTT; j_gene: TRBJ2-2; len: 15; abundance: NA; d_gene: TRBD1; v_gene: TRBV12-3/TRBV12-4
CDR3aa: CASSPGTGGQETQYF; CDR3nt: TGTGCCAGCAGTCCCGGGACAGGGGGCCAAGAGACCCAGTACTTC; j_gene: TRBJ2-5; len: 15; abundance: NA; d_gene: TRBD1; v_gene: TRBV6-2/TRBV6-3
CDR3aa: CASKGRGFTDTQYF; CDR3nt: TGTGCCAGCAAAGGGCGGGGGTTCACAGATACGCAGTATTTT; j_gene: TRBJ2-3; len: 14; abundance: few; d_gene: TRBD2; v_gene: TRBV12-3/TRBV12-4
CDR3aa: CASSQEPPITGWTEAFF; CDR3nt: TGCGCCAGCAGCCAAGAACCCCCGATTACGGGGTGGACTGAAGCTTTCTTT; j_gene: TRBJ1-1; len: 17; abundance: many; d_gene: NA; v_gene: TRBV4-1
CDR3aa: CSVGGPGGYTF; CDR3nt: TGCAGCGTCGGGGGTCCGGGTGGCTACACCTTC; j_gene: TRBJ1-2; len: 11; abundance: few; d_gene: NA; v_gene: TRBV29-1
CDR3aa: CASSPFIEVLSTDTQYF; CDR3nt: TGTGCCAGCAGTCCCTTTATCGAAGTATTGAGCACAGATACGCAGTATTTT; j_gene: TRBJ2-3; len: 17; abundance: many; d_gene: NA; v_gene: TRBV2
CDR3aa: CASSPPWGTGVYEQYF; CDR3nt: TGTGCCAGCAGCCCACCCTGGGGGACAGGGGTTTACGAGCAGTACTTC; j_gene: TRBJ2-7; len: 16; abundance: few; d_gene: TRBD1; v_gene: TRBV7-2